This T cell receptor beta chain was obtained from a study of OX40 agonist ivuxolimab in advanced cancers. For the wider study: Ivuxolimab was a fully human IgG2 agonistic monoclonal antibody targeting the costimulatory receptor OX40 (CD134). Intravenous ivuxolimab was administered to patients every 2 weeks at six dose levels: 0.01, 0.1, 0.3, 1.5, 3 and 10 mg/kg. Prior anti-PD-1, anti-PD-L1 or anti-CTLA-4 therapy was permitted, and approximately 40% of dose-escalation patients had received checkpoint inhibitors. In the dose-escalation cohort, approximately 82% of patients were male, and the mean age was about 55 years, with a range of about 20 to 79. Partial responses occurred in three dose-escalation patients, of whom one had hepatocellular carcinoma and two had cutaneous melanoma. Peripheral TCRbeta sequencing was intended to test whether TCR sequence diversity was altered and clonal T-cell expansion was caused by ivuxolimab. Among the 50 to 55 dose-escalation patients, some 20 had hepatocellular carcinoma, 15 or so melanoma, 9 renal cell carcinoma and 9 head and neck cancer. The monotherapy dose-escalation portion (N of about 49 patients) of the phase I ivuxolimab trial is reported in the paper. The full study reports these points: In the 0.1-3.0 mg/kg groups, partial responders were among the patients with the lowest normalized peripheral clonal expansion, particularly in CD8+ T cells. At doses of 0.1 to 3.0 mg/kg, clonal expansion of both CD4+ and CD8+ blood T cells was observed from baseline to week 6. On average, CD8+ T cells showed more expanded clones than CD4+ T cells after ivuxolimab. Low levels of normalized T-cell clonal expansion were also seen in some patients who did not respond. The antigen specificity of the peripheral T cells that underwent clonal expansion was not determined.

The trial excluded patients who had a history of autoimmune disease or who were on systemic immunosuppression. In every dose cohort, peripheral blood was drawn for TCR sequencing at baseline, cycle 4 day 1, and cycle 7 day 1. Samples were obtained from an open-label, multicenter, first-in-human phase I dose-escalation trial of ivuxolimab. The trial enrolled adults with locally advanced or metastatic head and neck squamous cell, hepatocellular, melanoma or renal cell carcinoma. Before TCR sequencing, CD4+ T cells and CD8+ T cells were sorted from peripheral blood as separate populations. Including cysteine and phenylalanine, the CDR3 has 17 amino acids. Only the CDR3 DNA is retained, 51 bases long and in frame from the first base. The junction shows trimming of 0 bases on V and 1 base on J, and the gene matches do not reach 6 bases of it. The germline V gene encodes CDR1 SGDLS and CDR2 YYNGEE. As regards this clone: Its antigen is currently not known. Per-base qualities were not stored, and no clone one base away is much larger.

To sequence the TCRbeta CDR3 region, genomic DNA was isolated from the sorted cells. The immunoSEQ Assay was used to sequence the TCRbeta CDR3 regions. TCRdb carries this immuneACCESS record with in-frame sequences only. Its versions omit some clonotypes, under half of them owing to an unresolved V gene in the studies checked, with the rest unexplained. In this sample the table shows tens of thousands of clones, 85% of which occur a single time. The ten largest account for around 2% of the sample. The chain was built from TRBV9 and TRBJ2-1; 8 bases in between match TRBD2. The material was CD4+ or CD8+ T cells sorted from blood, obtained in a trial of the OX40 agonist ivuxolimab. The clonotype originates from an adult with an advanced solid tumor such as melanoma, head and neck, liver or kidney cancer. The CDR3 loop reads CASSVGPGGTSYNEQFF. The nucleotide sequence is given as TGTGCCAGCAGCGTAGGGCCGGGGGGGACATCCTACAATGAGCAGTTCTTC. The full variable domain, completed from the reference TRBV9 and TRBJ2-1 proteins outside the CDR3, reads DSGVTQTPKHLITATGQRVTLRCSPRSGDLSVYWYQQSLDQGLQFLIQYYNGEERAKGNILERFSAQQFPDLHSELNLSSLELGDSALYFCASSVGPGGTSYNEQFFGPGTRLTVL.